This T cell receptor (beta chain) stems from a study of human thymus T cells. Resections were taken during corrective heart surgery, and the thymus tissue came from these. Samples came from healthy Finnish infants during open corrective cardiac surgery. Findings and caveats of the study: The authors found apparently biased V and J gene usage in thymic and blood repertoires. Related work showed strongly overlapping thymic repertoires across unrelated individuals.

Only in-frame clones appear in the TCRdb table, and some are missing; sequencing was by immunoSEQ multiplex PCR. The table includes 120,000 or so clones, around 96% detected once. There are 16 residues in the CDR3. The germline CDR1 and CDR2 sequences are PRHDT and FYEKMQ (reference sequence). The ends were cut back, 0 bases at V and 3 bases at J, with 11 bases in the middle. To note about this clone: Its antigen remains unidentified.

The material sequenced was thymus tissue. This receptor was obtained from a boy under two years old with a congenital heart defect but otherwise immunologically healthy. This sequence joins TRBV13 and TRBJ1-4; no clear D gene. The CDR3 reads CASSLGTDFSNEKLFF. Written as DNA, the CDR3 is TGTGCCAGCAGCTTAGGCACGGACTTCTCTAATGAAAAACTGTTTTTT.